The T cell receptor beta chain described here comes from a study of OX40 agonist ivuxolimab in advanced cancers. Overall study findings and caveats: Fewer expanded clones were found on average in CD4+ than in CD8+ T cells.

This table comes from immunoSEQ multiplex PCR, and its TCRdb copy is limited to in-frame clones, with some not included. The table lists 66,000 or so clones, about 80% of them singletons. In the case of this clone: Its antigen is undetermined.

V lost 4 bases, J lost 3 bases, and 6 bases stayed unmatched. The germline CDR1 and CDR2 sequences are SGHNT and YYREEE (reference sequence). This CDR3 is built from 16 residues. Sequenced here: CD4+ or CD8+ T cells sorted from blood, sampled in a trial of the OX40 agonist ivuxolimab. The rearrangement links TRBV5-4 to TRBJ2-5; 13 bases match TRBD2. This clonotype was sampled from an adult with an advanced solid tumor such as melanoma, head and neck, liver or kidney cancer. CDR3 residues: CASSRGLAGVEETQYF. Here the CDR3 DNA reads TGTGCCAGCAGCAGAGGACTAGCGGGGGTGGAAGAGACCCAGTACTTC.